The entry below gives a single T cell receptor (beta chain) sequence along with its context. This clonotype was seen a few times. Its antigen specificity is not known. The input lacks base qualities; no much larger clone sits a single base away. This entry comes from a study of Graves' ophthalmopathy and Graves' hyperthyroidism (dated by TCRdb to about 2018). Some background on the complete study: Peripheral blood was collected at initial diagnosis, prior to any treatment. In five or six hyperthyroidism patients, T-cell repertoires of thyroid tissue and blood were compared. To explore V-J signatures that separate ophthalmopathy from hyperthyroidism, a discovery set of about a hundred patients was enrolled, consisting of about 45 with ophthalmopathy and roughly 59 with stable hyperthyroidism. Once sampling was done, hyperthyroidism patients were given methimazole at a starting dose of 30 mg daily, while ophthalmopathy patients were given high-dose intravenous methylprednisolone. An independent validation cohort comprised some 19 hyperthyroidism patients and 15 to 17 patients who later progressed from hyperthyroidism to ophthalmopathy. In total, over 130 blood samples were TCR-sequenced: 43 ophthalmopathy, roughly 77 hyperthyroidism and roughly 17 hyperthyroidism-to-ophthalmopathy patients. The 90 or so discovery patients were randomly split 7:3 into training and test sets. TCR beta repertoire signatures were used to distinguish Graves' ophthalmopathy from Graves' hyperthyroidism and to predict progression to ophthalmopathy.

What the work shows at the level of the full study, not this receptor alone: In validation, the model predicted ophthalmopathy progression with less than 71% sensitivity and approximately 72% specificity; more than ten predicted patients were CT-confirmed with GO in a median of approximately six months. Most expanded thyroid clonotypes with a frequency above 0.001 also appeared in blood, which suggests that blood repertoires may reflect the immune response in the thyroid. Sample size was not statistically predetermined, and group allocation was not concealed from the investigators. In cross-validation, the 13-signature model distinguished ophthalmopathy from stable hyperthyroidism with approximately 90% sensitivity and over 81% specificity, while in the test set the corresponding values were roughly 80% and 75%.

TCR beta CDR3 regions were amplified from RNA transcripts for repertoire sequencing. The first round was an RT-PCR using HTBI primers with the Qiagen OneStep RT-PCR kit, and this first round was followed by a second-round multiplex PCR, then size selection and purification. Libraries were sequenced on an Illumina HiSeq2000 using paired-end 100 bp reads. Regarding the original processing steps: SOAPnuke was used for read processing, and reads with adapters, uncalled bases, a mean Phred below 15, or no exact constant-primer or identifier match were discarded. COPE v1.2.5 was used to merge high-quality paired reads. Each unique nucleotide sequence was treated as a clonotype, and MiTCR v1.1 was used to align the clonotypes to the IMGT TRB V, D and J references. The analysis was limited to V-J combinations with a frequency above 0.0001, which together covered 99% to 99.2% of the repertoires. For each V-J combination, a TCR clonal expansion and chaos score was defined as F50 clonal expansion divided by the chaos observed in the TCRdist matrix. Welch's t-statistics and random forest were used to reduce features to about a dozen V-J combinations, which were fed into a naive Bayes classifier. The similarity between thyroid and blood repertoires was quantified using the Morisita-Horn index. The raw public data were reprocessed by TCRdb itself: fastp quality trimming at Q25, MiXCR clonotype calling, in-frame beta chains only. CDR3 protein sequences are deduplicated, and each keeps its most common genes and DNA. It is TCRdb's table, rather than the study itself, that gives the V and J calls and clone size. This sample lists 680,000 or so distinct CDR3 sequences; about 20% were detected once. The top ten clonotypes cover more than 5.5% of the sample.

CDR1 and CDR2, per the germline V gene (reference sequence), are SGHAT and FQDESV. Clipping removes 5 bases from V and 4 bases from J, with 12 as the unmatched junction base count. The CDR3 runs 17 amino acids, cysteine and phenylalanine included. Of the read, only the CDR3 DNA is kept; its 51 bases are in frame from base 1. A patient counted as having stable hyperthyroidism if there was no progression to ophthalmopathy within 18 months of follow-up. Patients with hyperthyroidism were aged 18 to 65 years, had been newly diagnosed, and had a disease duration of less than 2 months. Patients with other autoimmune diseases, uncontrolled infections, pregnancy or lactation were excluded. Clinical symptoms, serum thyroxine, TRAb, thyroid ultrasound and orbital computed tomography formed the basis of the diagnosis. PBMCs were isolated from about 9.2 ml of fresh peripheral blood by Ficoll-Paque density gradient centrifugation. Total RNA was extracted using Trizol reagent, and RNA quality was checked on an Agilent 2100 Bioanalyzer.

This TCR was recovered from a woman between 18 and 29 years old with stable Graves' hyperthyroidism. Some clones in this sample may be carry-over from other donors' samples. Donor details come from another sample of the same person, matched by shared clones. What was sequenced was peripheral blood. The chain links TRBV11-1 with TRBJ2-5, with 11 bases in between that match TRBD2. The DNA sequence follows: TGTGCCAGCAGCCTCGTCGGGACTAGCGGTTACCGAGAGACCCAGTACTTC. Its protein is CASSLVGTSGYRETQYF.